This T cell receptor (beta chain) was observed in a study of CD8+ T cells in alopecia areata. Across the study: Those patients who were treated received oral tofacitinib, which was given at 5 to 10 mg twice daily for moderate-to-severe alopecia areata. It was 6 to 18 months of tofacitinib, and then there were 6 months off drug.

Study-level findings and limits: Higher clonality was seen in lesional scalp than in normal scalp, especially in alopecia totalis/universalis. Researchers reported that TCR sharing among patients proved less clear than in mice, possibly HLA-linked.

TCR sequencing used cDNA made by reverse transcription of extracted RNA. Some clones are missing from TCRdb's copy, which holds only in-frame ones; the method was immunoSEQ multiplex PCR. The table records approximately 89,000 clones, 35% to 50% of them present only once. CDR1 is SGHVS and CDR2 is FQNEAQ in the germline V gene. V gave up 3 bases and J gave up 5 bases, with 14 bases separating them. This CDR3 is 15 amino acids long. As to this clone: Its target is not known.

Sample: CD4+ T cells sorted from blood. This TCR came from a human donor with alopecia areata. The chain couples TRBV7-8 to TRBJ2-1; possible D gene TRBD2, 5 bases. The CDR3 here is CASSFISSGDNEQFF. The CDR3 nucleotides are TGTGCCAGCAGCTTTATATCGAGCGGAGACAATGAGCAGTTCTTC. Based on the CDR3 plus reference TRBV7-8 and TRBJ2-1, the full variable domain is GAGVSQSPRYKVAKRGQDVALRCDPISGHVSLFWYQQALGQGPEFLTYFQNEAQLDKSGLPSDRFFAERPEGSVSTLKIQRTQQEDSAVYLCASSFISSGDNEQFFGPGTRLTVL.